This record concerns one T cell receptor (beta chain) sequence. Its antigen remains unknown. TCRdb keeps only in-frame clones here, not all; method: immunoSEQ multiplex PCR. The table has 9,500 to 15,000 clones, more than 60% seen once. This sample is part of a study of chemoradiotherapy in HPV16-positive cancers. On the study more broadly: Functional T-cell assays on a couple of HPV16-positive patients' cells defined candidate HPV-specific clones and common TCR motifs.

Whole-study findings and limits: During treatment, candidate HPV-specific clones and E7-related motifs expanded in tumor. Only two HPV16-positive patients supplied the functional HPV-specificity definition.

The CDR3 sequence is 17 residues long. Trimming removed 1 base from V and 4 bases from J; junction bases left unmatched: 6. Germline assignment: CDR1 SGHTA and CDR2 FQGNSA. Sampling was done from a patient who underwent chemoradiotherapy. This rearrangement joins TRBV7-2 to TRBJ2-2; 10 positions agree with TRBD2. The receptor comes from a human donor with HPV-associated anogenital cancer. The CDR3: CASSLGSSGRSTGELFF. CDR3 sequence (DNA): TGTGCCAGCAGCTTAGGGTCTAGCGGGAGATCCACCGGGGAGCTGTTTTTT.